The 28 T cell receptor beta chains in this list originate from one sample, sequenced in a study of T cells in Graves' hyperthyroidism and ophthalmopathy. The source material, RNA transcripts, was used to amplify TCR beta CDR3 regions. A first-round RT-PCR of the TCR CDR3 used the HTBI primer set. MiXCR was run by TCRdb on the multiplex PCR reads, yielding one entry per CDR3 protein. The profile shows 75,000 to 100,000 distinct CDR3 sequences, roughly 40% of them singletons. The source material was peripheral blood or thyroid tissue (not recorded which). The receptors stem from a woman in her 30s with Graves' hyperthyroidism.

This clonotype was found many times. The chain carries TRBV5-6 and TRBJ1-1; no clear D. The germline V gene encodes CDR1 SGHDT and CDR2 YYEEEE. Trimming pared 0 bases from V and 1 base from J, leaving 10 bases between. The CDR3 is made up of 15 amino acids. The DNA of the CDR3 is TGTGCCAGCAGCTTGGGACGGGCATGGAACACTGAAGCTTTCTTT. Its translation is CASSLGRAWNTEAFF.

This clonotype was counted a few times. The chain recombines TRBV7-3 with TRBJ1-6, with 9 bases matching TRBD1. Losses at the gene ends were 6 bases for V and 7 bases for J; bases not matched to a gene: 7. This CDR3 comprises 15 residues. CDR1 and CDR2 from the germline V gene are SGHTA and FQGTGA. The CDR3 here is CASRRTGDGNSPLHF. The CDR3 DNA reads TGTGCCAGCAGACGGACAGGGGATGGGAATTCACCCCTCCACTTT.

The V gene is TRBV2, the J gene TRBJ1-2; D unresolved. This CDR3 is 11 amino acids long. Germline V gene lookup returns CDR1 SNHLY and CDR2 FYNNEI. CDR3 bases: TGTGCTAGTGTAGAAAACTATGGCTACACCTTC. It yields the protein CASVENYGYTF.

A remark on this clonotype: This likely comes from a read error, as the CDR3 has no conserved phenylalanine or tryptophan at its end. The limits of the CDR3 on the DNA are not certain, so only TCRdb's listed CDR3 is given. This sequence joins TRBV10-1 and TRBJ2-2. Germline lookup yields CDR1 WNHNN and CDR2 SYGVQD (reference sequence). With termini counted, the CDR3 has 13 amino acids. This CDR3 is CASSGANTGELCA.

In its sample, this clonotype was seen many times. The chain joins TRBV6-6 to TRBJ2-7; 7 nucleotides align to TRBD2. CDR3 length: 13 amino acids. The ends lost 6 bases at V and 6 bases at J; junction bases unmatched: 8. Germline values: CDR1 MNHNY, CDR2 SVGAGI (reference sequence). CDR3: CASSRVGRGEQYF. In DNA form, the CDR3 reads TGTGCCAGCAGCCGGGTGGGGAGGGGCGAGCAGTACTTC.

Regarding this clonotype: This may arise from a read error, as a much more abundant clone is one base away. The chain links TRBV28 to TRBJ1-1; no reliable D call. V was cut by 2 bases and J by 12 bases, with 13 bases left in between. The length of the CDR3 is 12 residues. In germline, CDR1 is MDHEN, CDR2 SYDVKM. The CDR3 sequence: CASSLMTSLTFF. CDR3 bases: TGTGCCAGCAGTTTAATGACGAGCTTGACTTTCTTT.

The chain uses TRBV7-9 and TRBJ1-5, with 12 nucleotides matching TRBD1. The CDR3 runs 17 residues. Losses at the gene ends were 5 bases for V and 7 bases for J; bases not matched to a gene: 12. Germline V CDR1 and CDR2: SEHNR, FQNEAQ (reference sequence). The CDR3 bases are TGTGCCAGCAGCCCCCCCCCGGGACAGGGGGCGGGACAGCCCCAGCATTTT. Protein sequence: CASSPPPGQGAGQPQHF.

The count of this clonotype is one. The V and J genes are TRBV9 and TRBJ1-1, with a weak D call TRBD1 (6 bases). V was cut by 5 bases and J by 0 bases, with 20 bases left in between. CDR3 size: 17 residues. Germline V gives CDR1 SGDLS, CDR2 YYNGEE. The CDR3 reads CASSASTGMEMNTEAFF. The CDR3 DNA reads as TGTGCCAGCAGTGCTTCAACAGGGATGGAGATGAACACTGAAGCTTTCTTT.

This clonotype was counted many times. The chain employs TRBV11-1 and TRBJ2-7, with D possibly TRBD1 on 5 matching bases. V was trimmed by 5 bases and J by 2 bases, leaving 7 bases between them. The germline CDR1 and CDR2 sequences are SGHAT and FQDESV (reference sequence). The CDR3 has 12 residues. As DNA, the CDR3 is TGTGCCAGCAGCGCGGACACCTACGAGCAGTACTTC. Translated: CASSADTYEQYF.

This clonotype was recorded a few times. The rearrangement joins TRBV28 to TRBJ1-1; the D is unclear. V lost 2 bases and J 0 bases, leaving 10 bases between the germline ends. The CDR3 totals 15 residues. Germline-derived CDR1 and CDR2 are MDHEN and SYDVKM. CDR3 sequence (DNA): TGTGCCAGCAGTTTAGGTCGCCCGATGAACACTGAAGCTTTCTTT. Its protein product is CASSLGRPMNTEAFF.

In this sample, this clonotype turned up a few times. The chain recombines TRBV20-1 with TRBJ1-2, with a tentative D call TRBD1 (6 bases). Trimming removed 3 bases from V and 4 bases from J, with 15 bases in between. The germline gives CDR1 DFQATT, CDR2 SNEGSKA (reference sequence). This CDR3 has 14 residues. The CDR3 DNA follows: TGCAGTGCTAGTCAGCCAGGGGCTCCCTATGGCTACACCTTC. Translated, it gives CSASQPGAPYGYTF.

This clonotype was recorded at least ten times. The V and J genes are TRBV19 and TRBJ2-6; D possibly uses TRBD1 or TRBD2 (6 bases each). Trimming took 3 bases from V and 2 from J, leaving 14 bases between them. This CDR3 has 17 residues. Germline assignment: CDR1 LNHDA and CDR2 SQIVND (reference sequence). The CDR3 region has the DNA TGTGCCAGTAGTATTACGGGGGCGCGGACTGGGGCCAACGTCCTGACTTTC. This sequence encodes CASSITGARTGANVLTF.

In this sample, this clonotype turned up many times. The rearrangement joins TRBV6-5 to TRBJ2-2; D gene unclear. CDR1 is MNHEY, CDR2 SVGAGI, per germline. V shed 5 bases and J shed 3 bases, with 4 bases lying between them. CDR3 length: 12 residues. CDR3 coding DNA: TGTGCCAGCAGTCTCTACACCGGGGAGCTGTTTTTT. It codes for CASSLYTGELFF.

This clonotype was detected ten times or more. V usage is TRBV6-1 and J usage is TRBJ1-5, with 8 positions matching TRBD1. The trim removed 3 bases at V and 7 bases at J, leaving 8 bases unmatched. There are 15 residues in the CDR3. Germline V gene data show CDR1 as MNHNS and CDR2 as SASEGT. CDR3 region: CASSETQGALQPQHF. The DNA of the CDR3 is TGTGCCAGCAGTGAGACTCAGGGGGCTTTACAGCCCCAGCATTTT.

This clonotype occurred a few times. This sequence joins TRBV5-1 and TRBJ2-3; perhaps TRBD2 as D (5 bases). CDR3 length equals 15 residues. Looked up from germline, CDR1 is SGHRS and CDR2 is YFSETQ. V was trimmed by 1 base and J by 6 bases, leaving 15 bases between them. The CDR3: CASSLMDPGGDTQYF. CDR3 nucleotide sequence: TGCGCCAGCAGCTTGATGGACCCAGGCGGGGATACGCAGTATTTT.

Concerning this clonotype: At one end, the junction sequence differs from germline, possibly due to a read error. V and J are TRBV2 and TRBJ2-5, with 9 bases aligning to TRBD1. CDR1 and CDR2 from the germline V gene are SNHLY and FYNNEI. The CDR3 length is 17 residues. The CDR3 region is CASSPGQGSSPRETQYF. CDR3 coding DNA: TGTGCCAGCAGTCCGGGACAGGGTTCCTCTCCTCGAGAGACTCAGTACTTC.

This clonotype was seen repeatedly, ten times or more. The genes are TRBV7-9 and TRBJ2-7; the D call may be TRBD1 or TRBD2 (6 bases each). Germline CDR1 SEHNR, CDR2 FQNEAQ (reference sequence). The CDR3 has 18 residues. V was shortened by 1 base and J by 0 bases, with 19 bases between the two germline ends. In DNA, the CDR3 is TGTGCCAGCAGCTTAGAATTTGGTTGGGGGGCCCTCTCCTACGAGCAGTACTTC. Its protein product is CASSLEFGWGALSYEQYF.

The chain joins TRBV15 to TRBJ2-7, with TRBD1 as a possible D gene (6 bases). The length of the CDR3 is 14 residues. V lost 3 bases and J 2 bases, leaving 11 bases between the germline ends. Per germline, CDR1 LNHNV and CDR2 YYDKDF (reference sequence). CDR3 bases: TGTGCCACCAGCAGTGTTGGGGGCCCCTACGAGCAGTACTTC. This sequence encodes CATSSVGGPYEQYF. Full variable domain (outside the CDR3, taken from reference TRBV15 and TRBJ2-7): DAMVIQNPRYQVTQFGKPVTLSCSQTLNHNVMYWYQQKSSQAPKLLFHYYDKDFNNEADTPDNFQSRRPNTSFCFLDIRSPGLGDTAMYLCATSSVGGPYEQYFGPGTRLTVT.

This clonotype occurred many times. The chain carries TRBV5-1 and TRBJ2-7; D may correspond to TRBD1 or TRBD2 (5 bases each). The V end lost 4 bases, the J end lost 2 bases, and 16 bases lay between the germline ends. From germline, CDR1 is SGHRS and CDR2 YFSETQ. There are 15 residues in the CDR3. This CDR3 reads CASSDGTGLPYEQYF. CDR3 coding DNA: TGCGCCAGCAGCGACGGGACCGGGCTACCCTACGAGCAGTACTTC.

The table lists this clonotype with many counts. The rearrangement joins TRBV7-9 to TRBJ2-5; a weak D match, TRBD1 (6 bases). CDR1 SEHNR and CDR2 FQNEAQ come from the germline V gene (reference sequence). Trimming left V 4 bases short and J 5 bases short, with 20 bases between. The CDR3 loop spans 16 amino acids. This chain's CDR3 is CASSSPGAGTDETQYF. The CDR3, as DNA: TGTGCCAGCAGCTCCCCAGGGGCCGGGACCGATGAGACCCAGTACTTC.

This clonotype has a count of ten or more. This chain links TRBV6-1 with TRBJ2-5; 10 bases line up with TRBD2. V trimming: 7 bases; J trimming: 1 base; junction bases outside the gene matches: 9. The CDR3 totals 16 residues. Per the germline V gene, CDR1 is MNHNS and CDR2 is SASEGT. CDR3 DNA sequence: TGTGCCAGCACCCGGACTAGCGGAGACCTCCAAGAGACCCAGTACTTC. This translates into CASTRTSGDLQETQYF.

This clonotype was counted at least ten times. V is TRBV6-1 and J is TRBJ1-5; D might be TRBD1 (6 bases). There are 15 residues in the CDR3. The V gene lost 6 bases and the J gene lost 5 bases, with 17 bases spanning the gap. The V gene's germline CDR1 is MNHNS and CDR2 SASEGT. CDR3 sequence: CASRGGHLGDQPQHF. The CDR3, as DNA: TGTGCCAGCAGGGGGGGCCACCTGGGGGATCAGCCCCAGCATTTT.

Note on this clonotype: The germline gene is not matched at one end of the junction; a read error may be the cause. This rearrangement joins TRBV7-9 to TRBJ2-7, with D possibly TRBD1 on 6 matching bases. The germline V gene has CDR1 SEHNR and CDR2 FQNEAQ (reference sequence). The CDR3 length is 14 residues. CDR3 region: CAIRIRDNSHEQYF. The CDR3 coding sequence is TGTGCCATCAGAATCCGGGACAACTCCCACGAGCAGTACTTC.

In its sample, this clonotype was seen a few times. This sequence joins TRBV5-1 and TRBJ2-3; possible D gene TRBD2, 5 bases. The V end was cut by 4 bases, the J end by 4 bases, with 13 bases between. Germline CDR1 and CDR2: SGHRS and YFSETQ. The CDR3 length is 14 residues. CDR3 DNA: TGCGCCAGCAGCCCTTACGGCGGGTCAGATACGCAGTATTTT. Translating it yields CASSPYGGSDTQYF.

The sample holds one count of this clonotype. The CDR3 bases are TGCAGTGCCAGCAGTTACAGGGGGGACTTGAACTATGGCTACACCTTC. This translates into CSASSYRGDLNYGYTF. The chain carries TRBV20-1 and TRBJ1-2; TRBD1 aligns across 8 bases. CDR1 and CDR2 (germline): DFQATT, SNEGSKA (reference sequence). With 6 bases clipped from V and 2 bases from J, the junction kept 14 bases outside the gene matches. The CDR3 sequence is 16 residues long.

This clonotype was picked up many times. This chain connects TRBV20-1 to TRBJ1-5; D may be TRBD1 (5 bases). Germline assignment: CDR1 DFQATT and CDR2 SNEGSKA (reference sequence). This CDR3 has 18 residues. Trimming stripped 3 bases from V and 2 bases from J, with 23 bases between. The CDR3 protein is CSASQALGGGLGNQPQHF. For the CDR3, the DNA is TGCAGTGCTAGCCAGGCTTTGGGGGGGGGTTTGGGCAATCAGCCCCAGCATTTT.

Worth noting for this clonotype: It is likely a read error, because the conserved phenylalanine at the end of the CDR3 is missing. The chain links TRBV27 to TRBJ2-7, with 9 bases fitting TRBD1. This CDR3 contains 15 residues. Germline V gives CDR1 MNHEY, CDR2 SMNVEV (reference sequence). J gave up 4 bases and V 5 bases, and 9 bases lay outside the gene matches. The CDR3, as DNA: TGTGCCAGCAGTGGAAAAGGACAGGGGAGATACGAGCAGTACTCT. Its translation is CASSGKGQGRYEQYS.

J is TRBJ2-7 and V is TRBV12-3 or TRBV12-4; 9 bases are a match to TRBD1. This CDR3 contains 15 residues. J gave up 5 bases and V 5 bases, and 10 bases lay outside the gene matches. The CDR3 sequence: CASSQGQGIGHEQYF. As DNA, the CDR3 is TGTGCCAGCAGTCAAGGACAGGGGATCGGGCACGAGCAGTACTTC.